The 10 T cell receptor beta chains below come from one sample, sequenced in a study of shared clonotypes between healthy human individuals. Data came from immunoSEQ multiplex PCR; TCRdb stores just in-frame clones and leaves some out. The sample has 2 million to 2.5 million clones, over 85% seen once. Material: naive CD4+ T cells from PBMCs. Sample subset: CD45RA+ positively selected. Every receptor here comes from a man between 18 and 29 years old in good health. Some clones in this sample may be carry-over from other donors' samples.

This clone has a handful of counts. The V call is TRBV9, the J call TRBJ1-1; D ambiguous. CDR1 SGDLS and CDR2 YYNGEE come from the germline V gene. The CDR3 has 14 amino acids. V lost 4 bases and J lost 0, with 10 bases in between. CDR3 region: CASSPIGVNTEAFF. In DNA, the CDR3 is TGTGCCAGCAGCCCTATCGGGGTGAACACTGAAGCTTTCTTT.

This clone has only a few counts. V is TRBV11-2 and J is TRBJ1-1; D call uncertain. Germline CDR1 SGHAT, CDR2 FQNNGV. The CDR3 sequence is 13 residues long. V was pared by 4 bases and J by 6 bases, with 12 bases between. The DNA for the CDR3 is TGTGCCAGCAGCTCACCCACTCGGGCTGAAGCTTTCTTT. It is translated as CASSSPTRAEAFF.

The chain links TRBV28 to TRBJ2-7; D is unresolved. CDR3 length: 13 residues. The V gene lost 5 bases and the J gene lost 3 bases, with 11 bases spanning the gap. Germline V gene data show CDR1 as MDHEN and CDR2 as SYDVKM. CDR3 sequence (DNA): TGTGCCAGCAGTCCCTCACAAGGCTACGAGCAGTACTTC. Encoded protein: CASSPSQGYEQYF.

This clone has just one count. The J gene is TRBJ2-3, the V gene TRBV28; tentative D call: TRBD2 (6 bases). V lost 1 base and J 1 base, leaving 18 bases between the germline ends. Germline loops: CDR1 MDHEN, CDR2 SYDVKM. The CDR3 has 18 residues. CDR3 amino acids: CASSLSSGRRRGTDTQYF. Here the CDR3 DNA reads TGTGCCAGCAGTTTATCTTCGGGGCGGAGGAGGGGCACAGATACGCAGTATTTT.

This clone was recorded once. This chain uses TRBV9 with TRBJ1-2, with 8 bases aligning to TRBD1. CDR3 length equals 17 residues. The V gene's germline CDR1 is SGDLS and CDR2 YYNGEE. The J segment lost 4 bases and the V segment lost 0 bases, leaving 11 bases of the junction unmatched. The CDR3 is CASSVERPQGAGYGYTF. Here the CDR3 DNA reads TGTGCCAGCAGCGTAGAACGACCCCAGGGGGCCGGCTATGGCTACACCTTC. The full variable domain, rest sourced from reference TRBV9 and TRBJ1-2, is DSGVTQTPKHLITATGQRVTLRCSPRSGDLSVYWYQQSLDQGLQFLIQYYNGEERAKGNILERFSAQQFPDLHSELNLSSLELGDSALYFCASSVERPQGAGYGYTFGSGTRLTVV.

The chain uses TRBV28 and TRBJ1-2, with D unresolved. This CDR3 is built from 14 residues. The germline V and J ends were trimmed by 3 bases and 2 bases, with 10 bases remaining between them. Germline CDR1 and CDR2: MDHEN and SYDVKM. CDR3 in amino acids: CASSFGRPNYGYTF. CDR3 DNA sequence: TGTGCCAGCAGTTTTGGCAGGCCGAACTATGGCTACACCTTC.

The chain employs TRBV28 and TRBJ2-3; 7 bases are shared with TRBD2. This CDR3 has 15 residues. The trim removed 7 bases at V and 4 bases at J, leaving 11 bases unmatched. From germline, CDR1 is MDHEN and CDR2 SYDVKM. The CDR3 sequence: CASTPPGLNPDTQYF. CDR3 DNA sequence: TGTGCCAGCACTCCCCCGGGACTAAACCCAGATACGCAGTATTTT. Together with reference TRBV28 and TRBJ2-3, the CDR3 gives the full variable domain: DVKVTQSSRYLVKRTGEKVFLECVQDMDHENMFWYRQDPGLGLRLIYFSYDVKMKEKGDIPEGYSVSREKKERFSLILESASTNQTSMYLCASTPPGLNPDTQYFGPGTRLTVL.

The chain couples TRBV7-9 to TRBJ1-1, with a weak D call TRBD1 (6 bases). The V end lost 7 bases, the J end lost 0 bases, and 12 bases lay between the germline ends. This CDR3 has 14 residues. Germline assignment: CDR1 SEHNR and CDR2 FQNEAQ (reference sequence). DNA of the CDR3: TGTGCCAGCACCCAAGGGGGGATGAACACTGAAGCTTTCTTT. Protein product: CASTQGGMNTEAFF. Looking up the rest from reference TRBV7-9 and TRBJ1-1 gives the full variable domain: DTGVSQNPRHKITKRGQNVTFRCDPISEHNRLYWYRQTLGQGPEFLTYFQNEAQLEKSRLLSDRFSAERPKGSFSTLEIQRTEQGDSAMYLCASTQGGMNTEAFFGQGTRLTVV.

The chain couples TRBV14 to TRBJ2-1, with TRBD2 identical over 7 bases. V lost 5 bases and J lost 1; bases outside the gene matches: 8. CDR3 length equals 16 residues. CDR1 and CDR2 from the germline V gene are SGHDN and FVKESK. The CDR3 DNA sequence: TGTGCCAGCAGCAACCCCGGGAGGACTTCCTACAATGAGCAGTTCTTC. This gives the protein CASSNPGRTSYNEQFF.

The rearrangement uses TRBV28 and TRBJ2-3, with D possibly matching TRBD1 (6 bases). Between the trimmed V and J ends, which lost 4 bases and 6 bases, there was a span of 17 bases. CDR1 is MDHEN and CDR2 is SYDVKM in the germline V gene. The CDR3 is made up of 15 amino acids. CDR3 bases: TGTGCCAGCAGTTCTGAGGGGGTGCGTTCGGATACGCAGTATTTT. Translation gives CASSSEGVRSDTQYF.